Here is one TCR beta chain with its context. The germline gives CDR1 SGHVS, CDR2 FNYEAQ. Between the trimmed V and J ends, which lost 3 bases and 9 bases, there was a span of 26 bases. The CDR3 is 18 residues long. The time point is: cycle 4 day 1 (C4D1), after less than seven weeks of nivolumab. After autologous stem cell transplantation all patients relapsed, and prior brentuximab vedotin exposure differed between cohorts. Assay used: immunoSEQ multiplex PCR; TCRdb lists only in-frame clones, some missing. Among roughly 20,000 clones, about 80% were seen once, and the ten largest hold around 21%. These data are taken from a study of PD-1 blockade in classical Hodgkin lymphoma.

The receptor was derived from a human donor with classical Hodgkin lymphoma. Sample: peripheral blood mononuclear cells (PBMCs), taken before the fourth cycle of nivolumab. The chain has TRBV7-6 and TRBJ2-2, with D possibly matching TRBD2 (7 bases). The CDR3 DNA is TGTGCCAGCAGCTTTGGCCCCCCCGGCGGGGGCGGCGGAAGGGAGCTGTTTTTT. Residues: CASSFGPPGGGGGRELFF.